A single sample gave rise to the 13 T cell receptor beta chains below, sequenced in a study of cytomegalovirus exposure and HLA in healthy donors listed by TCRdb under 2017. The receptor library was made with the immunoSEQ multiplex PCR assay. The multiplex PCR relied on a mix of 60 forward primers for TCR Vbeta segments and 13 reverse primers for TCR Jbeta segments. Drawn from immuneACCESS, this table holds only the in-frame rearrangements with V and J called that TCRdb kept. Clones are partly lost; checked studies trace under half to an unresolved V gene and leave the rest unexplained. Across this sample there are 100,000 to 150,000 clones, with around three quarters seen only once. The ten largest clones add up to more than 1% of the sample. The sequencing input was PBMCs. The receptor source for this set is a female donor in good health and CMV-seronegative.

The chain carries TRBV6-1 and TRBJ2-7; TRBD2 aligns across 7 bases. The junction had 12 bases not matched to a gene; V was cut back by 7 bases and J by 3 bases. CDR1 and CDR2 from the germline V gene are MNHNS and SASEGT. CDR3 size: 15 residues. The chain's CDR3 is CASKLWLADNYEQYF. CDR3 in DNA: TGTGCCAGCAAGCTGTGGCTAGCGGATAACTACGAGCAGTACTTC.

The V gene is TRBV10-3, the J gene TRBJ2-3; D uncertain. CDR1 is ENHRY, CDR2 SYGVKD, per germline. The CDR3 spans 12 residues. Trimming shortened V by 6 bases and J by 4 bases, and 8 bases separated the two germline ends. This chain's CDR3 is CAISKLADTQYF. The CDR3 nucleotides are TGTGCCATCAGCAAACTTGCAGATACGCAGTATTTT.

This clone was counted a single time. This chain joins TRBV9 and TRBJ2-1, with D possibly matching TRBD1 (5 bases). The CDR3 runs to 14 residues. V gave up 0 bases and J gave up 8 bases, with 12 bases separating them. Germline V gene sequence: CDR1 SGDLS, CDR2 YYNGEE. Here the CDR3 reads CASSVGGRVHEQFF. In DNA form, the CDR3 reads TGTGCCAGCAGCGTAGGAGGCAGGGTCCATGAGCAGTTCTTC.

J is TRBJ1-1 and V is TRBV9; 9 nucleotides align to TRBD1. The CDR3 extends over 17 amino acids. Looked up from germline, CDR1 is SGDLS and CDR2 is YYNGEE. J gave up 3 bases and V 0 bases, and 9 bases lay outside the gene matches. The CDR3 DNA follows: TGTGCCAGCAGCGTAGCAAGTGACAGGGGGGGAGACACTGAAGCTTTCTTT. It is translated as CASSVASDRGGDTEAFF.

The V call is TRBV9, the J call TRBJ2-1; 7 positions match TRBD2. Germline V gene lookup returns CDR1 SGDLS and CDR2 YYNGEE. J was trimmed by 5 bases and V by 7 bases; bases with no gene match: 12. The CDR3 is made up of 15 amino acids. Here the CDR3 DNA reads TGTGCCAGCGCTCGGGAGGACTCTTTAAACAATGAGCAGTTCTTC. Its protein product is CASAREDSLNNEQFF.

V usage is TRBV28 and J usage is TRBJ2-6; perhaps TRBD1 as D (6 bases). The germline CDR1 and CDR2 sequences are MDHEN and SYDVKM. The CDR3 is made up of 15 amino acids. V gave up 5 bases and J gave up 2 bases, with 10 bases separating them. CDR3 DNA sequence: TGTGCCAGCAGTCTAGGGGGTACTGGGGCCAACGTCCTGACTTTC. It specifies CASSLGGTGANVLTF.

This clone occurred a few times. This chain uses TRBV7-9 with TRBJ2-1; tentative D call: TRBD1 (6 bases). The CDR3 consists of 14 residues. Between the trimmed V and J ends, which lost 3 bases and 5 bases, there was a span of 11 bases. Germline V gene sequence: CDR1 SEHNR, CDR2 FQNEAQ (reference sequence). The CDR3 loop reads CASSFGGGNNEQFF. The CDR3, as DNA: TGTGCCAGCAGCTTTGGGGGCGGTAACAATGAGCAGTTCTTC.

This rearrangement joins TRBV7-6 to TRBJ2-3, with D possibly matching TRBD2 (5 bases). Per germline, CDR1 SGHVS and CDR2 FNYEAQ. Trimming cost V 1 base and J 6 bases, with 20 bases left between them. The length of the CDR3 is 17 residues. The CDR3 protein is CASSLVLGGLAGDTQYF. CDR3 in DNA: TGTGCCAGCAGCTTAGTCTTAGGTGGTCTAGCAGGCGATACGCAGTATTTT.

This rearrangement joins TRBV6-5 to TRBJ2-5, with TRBD2 matching 8 bases. This CDR3 region has 14 residues. Trimming removed 4 bases from V and 5 bases from J; junction bases left unmatched: 6. Germline V gene lookup returns CDR1 MNHEY and CDR2 SVGAGI. The CDR3, as DNA: TGTGCCAGCAGTTTAGCAGCGGGAGTTGAGACCCAGTACTTC. Protein: CASSLAAGVETQYF.

The V and J genes are TRBV5-6 and TRBJ1-1, with 7 bases matching TRBD1. CDR1 and CDR2 (germline): SGHDT, YYEEEE. J lost 0 bases, V lost 4 bases, and 15 bases had no gene match. This CDR3 is 18 amino acids long. CDR3: CASSPEIRQGGLNTEAFF. The DNA for the CDR3 is TGTGCCAGCAGCCCGGAAATCCGACAAGGGGGCCTGAACACTGAAGCTTTCTTT.

CDR3 coding DNA: TGCAGCGTTCAATTATCTTTAGCTAATGAAAAACTGTTTTTT. Translated: CSVQLSLANEKLFF. The chain uses TRBV29-1 and TRBJ1-4; D not resolved. The CDR3 extends over 14 amino acids. CDR1 SQVTM and CDR2 ANQGSEA come from the germline V gene. Trimming cost V 5 bases and J 3 bases, with 13 bases left between them.

This chain uses TRBV9 with TRBJ2-3, with 12 positions matching TRBD1. The V gene end was trimmed by 0 bases and the J gene end by 3 bases; junction bases not matched to a gene: 2. Germline V CDR1 and CDR2: SGDLS, YYNGEE. CDR3 length: 16 residues. Here the CDR3 reads CASSVGDRGRTDTQYF. CDR3 in DNA: TGTGCCAGCAGCGTAGGGGACAGGGGGCGGACAGATACGCAGTATTTT. The entire variable domain, with the rest obtained from reference TRBV9 and TRBJ2-3, is as follows: DSGVTQTPKHLITATGQRVTLRCSPRSGDLSVYWYQQSLDQGLQFLIQYYNGEERAKGNILERFSAQQFPDLHSELNLSSLELGDSALYFCASSVGDRGRTDTQYFGPGTRLTVL.

This chain uses TRBV30 with TRBJ2-5; possible D gene TRBD1, 6 bases. The V end was cut by 2 bases, the J end by 7 bases, with 11 bases between. Germline V lookup: CDR1 GTSNPN, CDR2 SVGIG (reference sequence). The CDR3 is made up of 12 amino acids. The CDR3 region has the DNA TGTGCCTGGAGTTCAGGGGTGGGGACCCAGTACTTC. Translated, it gives CAWSSGVGTQYF. Variable domain in full (rest from reference TRBV30 and TRBJ2-5): SQTIHQWPATLVQPVGSPLSLECTVEGTSNPNLYWYRQAAGRGLQLLFYSVGIGQISSEVPQNLSASRPQDRQFILSSKKLLLSDSGFYLCAWSSGVGTQYFGPGTRLLVL.